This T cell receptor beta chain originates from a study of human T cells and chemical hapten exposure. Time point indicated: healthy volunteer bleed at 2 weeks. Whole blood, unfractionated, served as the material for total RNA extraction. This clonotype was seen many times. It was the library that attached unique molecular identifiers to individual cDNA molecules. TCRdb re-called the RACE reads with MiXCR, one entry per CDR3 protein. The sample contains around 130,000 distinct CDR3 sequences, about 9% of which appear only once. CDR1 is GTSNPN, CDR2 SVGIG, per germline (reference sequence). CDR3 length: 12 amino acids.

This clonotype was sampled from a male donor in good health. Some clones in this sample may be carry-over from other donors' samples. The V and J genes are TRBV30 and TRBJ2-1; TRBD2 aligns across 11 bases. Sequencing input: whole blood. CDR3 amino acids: CTGLAGGVEQFF. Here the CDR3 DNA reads TGTACCGGGCTAGCGGGAGGTGTTGAGCAGTTCTTC.